This entry features one TCR beta chain sequence. The study recruited people aged about 18 to 95 years across 24 US areas. Grouping used clinical history reported by participants in a survey and questionnaire. As handled by the study authors: The assay estimated nucleated cells by amplifying reference gene primers. Profiling relied on immunoSEQ multiplex PCR, and the TCRdb table lists in-frame clones only, not all of them. The DNA was the basis for D and trimming; V, J and clone size are from that table. The sample contains over 200,000 clones, roughly 87% of which appear only once. This sample stems from a study of blood T cell repertoires in COVID-19. Trimming removed 4 bases at V and 4 bases at J, with 13 bases between. Germline CDR1 MDHEN, CDR2 SYDVKM. The CDR3 is 14 residues long.

This TCR derives from a man aged 25 to 40 who had recovered from COVID-19. The rearrangement joins TRBV28 to TRBJ1-2, with D tentatively TRBD1 (6 bases). The sequenced material came from PBMCs or T cells enriched from blood (not recorded which). CDR3 residues: CASSYAGDSYGYTF. The CDR3, as DNA: TGTGCCAGCAGTTATGCAGGGGATAGCTATGGCTACACCTTC.